The source of this T cell receptor (beta chain) is a study of blood T cell repertoires in COVID-19. Study information: Some COVID-19 samples were acute and others convalescent; all came from the United States, Italy and Spain.

This CDR3 contains 16 residues. Trimming left V 0 bases short and J 0 bases short, with 11 bases between. Germline V gene data show CDR1 as WNHNN and CDR2 as SYGVQD (reference sequence). Only a few counts were recorded for this clone. The method was immunoSEQ multiplex PCR; TCRdb's version includes in-frame clones alone and lacks a portion of them. The sample includes about 190,000 clones, nearly 85% of them seen just once. This chain links TRBV10-1 with TRBJ1-2; D is perhaps TRBD1 (5 bases). The source is a woman aged 25 to 39 with acute or convalescent COVID-19. Material for sequencing was peripheral blood. In DNA form, the CDR3 reads TGCGCCAGCAGTGAGTCGGGGCCCTGGGCTAACTATGGCTACACCTTC. This sequence encodes CASSESGPWANYGYTF.